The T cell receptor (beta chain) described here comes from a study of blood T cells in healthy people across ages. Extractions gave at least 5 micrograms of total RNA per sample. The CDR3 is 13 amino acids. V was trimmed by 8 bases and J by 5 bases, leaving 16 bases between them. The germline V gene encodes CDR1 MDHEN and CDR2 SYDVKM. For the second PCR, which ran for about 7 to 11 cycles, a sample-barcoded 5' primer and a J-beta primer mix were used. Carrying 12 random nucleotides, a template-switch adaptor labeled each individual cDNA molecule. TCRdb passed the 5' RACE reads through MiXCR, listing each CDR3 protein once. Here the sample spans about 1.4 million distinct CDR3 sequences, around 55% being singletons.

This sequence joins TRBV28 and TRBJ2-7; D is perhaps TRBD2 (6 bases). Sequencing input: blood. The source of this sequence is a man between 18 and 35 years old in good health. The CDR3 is CASDGGLYDEQYF. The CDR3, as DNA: TGTGCCAGCGACGGGGGATTGTACGACGAGCAGTACTTC. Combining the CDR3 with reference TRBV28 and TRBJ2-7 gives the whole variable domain DVKVTQSSRYLVKRTGEKVFLECVQDMDHENMFWYRQDPGLGLRLIYFSYDVKMKEKGDIPEGYSVSREKKERFSLILESASTNQTSMYLCASDGGLYDEQYFGPGTRLTVT.